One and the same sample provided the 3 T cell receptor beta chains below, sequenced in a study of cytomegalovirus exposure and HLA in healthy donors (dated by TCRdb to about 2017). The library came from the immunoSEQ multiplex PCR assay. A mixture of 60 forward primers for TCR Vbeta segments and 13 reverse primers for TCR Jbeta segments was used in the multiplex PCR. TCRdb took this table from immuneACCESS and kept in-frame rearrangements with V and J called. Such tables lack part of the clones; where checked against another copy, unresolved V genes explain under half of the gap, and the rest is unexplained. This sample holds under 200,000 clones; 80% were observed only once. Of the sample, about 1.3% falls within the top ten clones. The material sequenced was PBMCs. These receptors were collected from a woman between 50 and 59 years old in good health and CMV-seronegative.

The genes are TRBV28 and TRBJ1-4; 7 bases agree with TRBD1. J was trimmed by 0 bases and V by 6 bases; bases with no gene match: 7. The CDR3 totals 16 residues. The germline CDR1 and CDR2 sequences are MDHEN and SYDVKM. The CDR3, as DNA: TGTGCCAGCAGACAGGGGCTGGAGGCAACTAATGAAAAACTGTTTTTT. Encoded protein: CASRQGLEATNEKLFF.

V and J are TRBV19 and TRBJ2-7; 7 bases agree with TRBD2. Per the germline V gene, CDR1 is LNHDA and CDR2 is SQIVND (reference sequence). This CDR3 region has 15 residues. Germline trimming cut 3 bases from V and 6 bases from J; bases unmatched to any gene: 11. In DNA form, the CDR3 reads TGTGCCAGTAGTATCGGCGGACTAGTAACGACCGAGCAGTACTTC. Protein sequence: CASSIGGLVTTEQYF.

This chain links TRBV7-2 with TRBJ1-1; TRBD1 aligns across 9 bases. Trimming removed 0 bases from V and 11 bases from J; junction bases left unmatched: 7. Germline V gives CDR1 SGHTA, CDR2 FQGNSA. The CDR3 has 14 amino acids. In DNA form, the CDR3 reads TGTGCCAGCAGCTTAGCGAGCACAGGGGGCGTCGCTTTCTTT. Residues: CASSLASTGGVAFF.